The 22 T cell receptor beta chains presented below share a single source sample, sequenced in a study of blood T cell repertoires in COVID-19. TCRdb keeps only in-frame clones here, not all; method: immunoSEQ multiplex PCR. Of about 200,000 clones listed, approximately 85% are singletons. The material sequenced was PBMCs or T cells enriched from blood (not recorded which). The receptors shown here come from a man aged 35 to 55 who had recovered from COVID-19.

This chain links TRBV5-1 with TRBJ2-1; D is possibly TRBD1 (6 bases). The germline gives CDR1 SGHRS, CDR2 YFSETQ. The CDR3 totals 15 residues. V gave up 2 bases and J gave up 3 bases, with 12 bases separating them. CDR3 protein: CASSLQGESYNEQFF. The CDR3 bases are TGCGCCAGCAGCTTACAGGGAGAAAGCTACAATGAGCAGTTCTTC.

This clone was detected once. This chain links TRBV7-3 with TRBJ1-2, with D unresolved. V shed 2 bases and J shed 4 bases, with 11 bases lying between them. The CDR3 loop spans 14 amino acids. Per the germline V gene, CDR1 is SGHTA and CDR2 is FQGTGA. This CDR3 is CASSLSSSSYGYTF. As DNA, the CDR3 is TGTGCCAGCAGCTTATCGTCTAGCAGCTATGGCTACACCTTC.

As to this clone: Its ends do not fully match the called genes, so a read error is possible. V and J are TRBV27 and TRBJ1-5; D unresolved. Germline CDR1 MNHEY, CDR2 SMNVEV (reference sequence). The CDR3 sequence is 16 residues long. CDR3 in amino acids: CASSLIPMSGNPPQHF. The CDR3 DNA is TGTGCCAGCAGCCTCATCCCGATGAGCGGCAATCCGCCCCAGCATTTT.

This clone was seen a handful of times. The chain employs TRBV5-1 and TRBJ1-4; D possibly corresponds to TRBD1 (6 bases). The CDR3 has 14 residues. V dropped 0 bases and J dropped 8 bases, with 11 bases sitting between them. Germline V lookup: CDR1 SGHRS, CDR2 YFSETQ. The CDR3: CASSLVGAGEKLFF. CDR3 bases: TGCGCCAGCAGCTTGGTGGGGGCAGGGGAAAAACTGTTTTTT.

Here the CDR3 reads CASSLYLGLIWDRFF. CDR3 nucleotide sequence: TGTGCCAGCAGCTTGTACCTGGGACTAATATGGGATCGGTTCTTC. The chain has TRBV5-4 and TRBJ2-1; TRBD2 matches at 7 bases. This CDR3 has 15 amino acids. Per the germline V gene, CDR1 is SGHNT and CDR2 is YYREEE (reference sequence). Unmatched junction bases numbered 16, after V lost 1 base and J lost 15 bases.

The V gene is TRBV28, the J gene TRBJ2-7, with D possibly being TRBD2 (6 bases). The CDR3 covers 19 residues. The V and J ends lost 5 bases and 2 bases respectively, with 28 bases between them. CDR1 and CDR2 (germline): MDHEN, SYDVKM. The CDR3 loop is CASSPRAGLLKGLAYEQYF. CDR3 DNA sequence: TGTGCCAGCAGTCCCCGGGCGGGGCTTTTGAAGGGACTGGCCTACGAGCAGTACTTC.

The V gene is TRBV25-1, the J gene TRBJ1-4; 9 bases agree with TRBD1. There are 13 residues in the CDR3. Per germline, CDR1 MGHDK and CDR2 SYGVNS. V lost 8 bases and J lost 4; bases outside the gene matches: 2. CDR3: CASQDRGNEKLFF. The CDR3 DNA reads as TGTGCCAGCCAGGACAGGGGTAATGAAAAACTGTTTTTT.

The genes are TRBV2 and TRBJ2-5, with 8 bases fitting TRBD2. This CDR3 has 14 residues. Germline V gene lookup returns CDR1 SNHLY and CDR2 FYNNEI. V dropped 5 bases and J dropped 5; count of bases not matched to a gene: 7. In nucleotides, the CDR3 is TGTGCCAGCAGTCCCGCGGGGGGAGGGGAGACCCAGTACTTC. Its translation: CASSPAGGGETQYF.

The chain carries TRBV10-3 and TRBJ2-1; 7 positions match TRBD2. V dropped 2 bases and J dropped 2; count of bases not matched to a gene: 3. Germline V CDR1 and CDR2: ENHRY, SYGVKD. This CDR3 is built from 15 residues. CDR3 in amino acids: CAISELRETYNEQFF. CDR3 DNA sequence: TGTGCCATCAGTGAGCTGCGGGAGACCTACAATGAGCAGTTCTTC.

CDR3 nucleotides: TGTGCCAGCAGCGATACAGGGGGCGGGTACGAGCAGTACGTC. It yields the protein CASSDTGGGYEQYV. The rearrangement joins TRBV3-1 (or the pseudogene TRBV3-2) to TRBJ2-7; 9 nucleotides agree with TRBD1. After removal of 5 bases from V and 4 bases from J, the junction contained 6 bases not matched to a gene. The CDR3 consists of 14 residues. Germline loops: CDR1 LGHDT, CDR2 YNNKEL (reference sequence).

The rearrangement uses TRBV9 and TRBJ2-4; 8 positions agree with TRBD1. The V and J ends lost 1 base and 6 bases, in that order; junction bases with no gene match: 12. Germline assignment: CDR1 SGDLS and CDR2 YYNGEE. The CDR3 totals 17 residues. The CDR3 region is CASSVQPPRDRRNIQYF. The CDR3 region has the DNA TGTGCCAGCAGCGTACAACCCCCTCGGGACAGGCGAAACATTCAGTACTTC.

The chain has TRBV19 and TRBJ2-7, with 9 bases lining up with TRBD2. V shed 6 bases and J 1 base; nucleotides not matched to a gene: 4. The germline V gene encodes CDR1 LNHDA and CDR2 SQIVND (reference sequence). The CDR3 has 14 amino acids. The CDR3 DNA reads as TGTGCCAGTAGGCCGACTAGCGGATCCTACGAGCAGTACTTC. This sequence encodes CASRPTSGSYEQYF.

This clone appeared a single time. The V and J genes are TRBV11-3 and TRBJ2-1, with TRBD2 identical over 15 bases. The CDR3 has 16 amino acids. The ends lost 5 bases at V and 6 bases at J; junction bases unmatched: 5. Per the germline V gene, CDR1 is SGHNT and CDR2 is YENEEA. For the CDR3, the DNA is TGTGCCAGCAGCATGGGACTAGCGGGAGGCGGCAATGAGCAGTTCTTC. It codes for CASSMGLAGGGNEQFF.

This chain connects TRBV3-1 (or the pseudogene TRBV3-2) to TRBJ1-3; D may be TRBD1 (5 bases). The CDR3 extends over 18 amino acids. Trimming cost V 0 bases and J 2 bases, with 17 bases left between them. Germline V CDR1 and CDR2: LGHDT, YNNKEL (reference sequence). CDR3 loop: CASSQDLFVGGAGNTIYF. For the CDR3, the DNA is TGTGCCAGCAGCCAAGATCTGTTCGTTGGGGGGGCTGGAAACACCATATATTTT.

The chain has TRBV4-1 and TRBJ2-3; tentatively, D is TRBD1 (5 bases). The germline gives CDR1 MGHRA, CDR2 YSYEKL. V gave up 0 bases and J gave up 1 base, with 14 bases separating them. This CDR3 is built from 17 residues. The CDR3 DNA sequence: TGCGCCAGCAGCCAAGATGGTAGGGGCGCGGGCACAGATACGCAGTATTTT. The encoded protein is CASSQDGRGAGTDTQYF.

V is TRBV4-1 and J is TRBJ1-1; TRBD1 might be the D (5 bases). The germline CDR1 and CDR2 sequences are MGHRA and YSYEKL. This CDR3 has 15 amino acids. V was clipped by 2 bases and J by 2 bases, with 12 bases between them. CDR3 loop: CASSQPGGVNTEAFF. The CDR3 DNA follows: TGCGCCAGCAGCCAACCCGGAGGGGTAAACACTGAAGCTTTCTTT.

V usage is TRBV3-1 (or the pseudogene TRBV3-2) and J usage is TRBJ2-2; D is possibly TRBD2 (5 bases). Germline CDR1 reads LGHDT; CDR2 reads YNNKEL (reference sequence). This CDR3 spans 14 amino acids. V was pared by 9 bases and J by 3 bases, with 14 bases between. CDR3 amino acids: CASTGIRYTGELFF. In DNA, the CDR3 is TGTGCCAGTACCGGGATCCGGTACACCGGGGAGCTGTTTTTT.

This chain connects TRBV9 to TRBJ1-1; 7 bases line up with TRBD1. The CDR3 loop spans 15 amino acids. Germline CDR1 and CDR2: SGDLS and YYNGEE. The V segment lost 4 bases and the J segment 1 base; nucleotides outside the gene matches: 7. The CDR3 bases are TGTGCCAGCAGCTCCTGGACAGGAGAGAACACTGAAGCTTTCTTT. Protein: CASSSWTGENTEAFF.

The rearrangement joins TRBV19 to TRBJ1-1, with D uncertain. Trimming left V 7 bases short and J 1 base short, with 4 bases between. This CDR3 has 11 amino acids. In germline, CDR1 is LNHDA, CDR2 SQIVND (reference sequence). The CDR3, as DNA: TGTGCCAGTATCGGGAACACTGAAGCTTTCTTT. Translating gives CASIGNTEAFF.

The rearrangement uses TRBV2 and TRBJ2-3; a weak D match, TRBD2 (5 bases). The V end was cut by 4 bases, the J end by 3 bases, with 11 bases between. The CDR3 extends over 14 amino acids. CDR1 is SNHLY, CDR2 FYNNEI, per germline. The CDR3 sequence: CASSVLAATDTQYF. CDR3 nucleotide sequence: TGTGCCAGCAGTGTCCTAGCAGCTACAGATACGCAGTATTTT.

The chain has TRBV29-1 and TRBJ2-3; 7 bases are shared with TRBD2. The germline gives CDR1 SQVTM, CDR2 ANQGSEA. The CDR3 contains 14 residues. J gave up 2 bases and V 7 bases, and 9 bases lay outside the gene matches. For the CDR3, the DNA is TGCAGCGGGAACAGAGGGAGGGCCACAGATACGCAGTATTTT. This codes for CSGNRGRATDTQYF.

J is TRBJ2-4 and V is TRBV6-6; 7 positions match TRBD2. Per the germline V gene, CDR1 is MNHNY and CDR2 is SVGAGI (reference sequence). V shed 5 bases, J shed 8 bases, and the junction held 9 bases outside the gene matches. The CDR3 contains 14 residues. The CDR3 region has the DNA TGTGCCAGCAGTAACCGGGACTACGACGACATTCAGTACTTC. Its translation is CASSNRDYDDIQYF.